Below are 10 T cell receptor beta chains sequenced from a single sample in a study of cytomegalovirus exposure and HLA in healthy donors. The PCR had 60 Vbeta and 13 Jbeta primers. Sequencing used immunoSEQ multiplex PCR; TCRdb keeps in-frame clones, though not all of them. This table holds 130,000 to 150,000 clones, 76% found once. Sequenced material: PBMCs. The receptors were sampled from a woman aged 40-49 years in good health and CMV-seronegative.

A few counts support this clone. V and J are TRBV19 and TRBJ2-1, with TRBD2 identical over 10 bases. Germline assignment: CDR1 LNHDA and CDR2 SQIVND (reference sequence). Losses at the gene ends were 5 bases for V and 11 bases for J; bases not matched to a gene: 9. CDR3 size: 14 residues. The CDR3 loop reads CASSGSSGGTQQFF. CDR3 nucleotide sequence: TGTGCCAGTAGTGGATCTAGCGGGGGAACTCAGCAGTTCTTC.

The V gene is TRBV10-2, the J gene TRBJ1-1; D is unresolved. V shed 8 bases and J shed 0 bases, with 13 bases lying between them. Germline CDR1 and CDR2: WSHSY and SAAADI. The CDR3 runs to 14 residues. The CDR3 here is CASQTSNMNTEAFF. For the CDR3, the DNA is TGCGCCAGCCAAACCTCGAACATGAACACTGAAGCTTTCTTT.

This clone was counted between two and nine times. The V and J genes are TRBV29-1 and TRBJ1-2; the D gene is possibly TRBD1 (6 bases). Trimming took off 4 bases at V and 8 bases at J, with 14 bases between the two ends. The CDR3 length is 12 residues. CDR1 and CDR2 (germline): SQVTM, ANQGSEA. The CDR3 region is CSVADSLEGYTF. CDR3 sequence (DNA): TGCAGCGTTGCGGACAGCCTCGAGGGCTACACCTTC.

The gene calls are TRBV9 and TRBJ2-5; the match to TRBD2 covers 8 bases. This CDR3 spans 14 amino acids. The V and J ends lost 1 base and 1 base, in that order; junction bases with no gene match: 0. The germline V gene has CDR1 SGDLS and CDR2 YYNGEE. The CDR3 bases are TGTGCCAGCAGCGTACTAGCGGGCCAAGAGACCCAGTACTTC. Amino acid sequence: CASSVLAGQETQYF.

V is TRBV5-1 and J is TRBJ2-3; TRBD2 matches 8 bases. V trimming: 3 bases; J trimming: 3 bases; junction bases outside the gene matches: 3. Germline CDR1 and CDR2: SGHRS and YFSETQ. The CDR3 runs 14 residues. CDR3 residues: CASSSQRGTDTQYF. The CDR3 coding sequence is TGCGCCAGCAGCTCCCAGCGGGGGACAGATACGCAGTATTTT.

This rearrangement joins TRBV7-9 to TRBJ2-4, with 15 bases lining up with TRBD2. After removal of 4 bases from V and 6 bases from J, the junction contained 10 bases not matched to a gene. CDR1 is SEHNR and CDR2 is FQNEAQ in the germline V gene (reference sequence). The CDR3 is 18 amino acids. The CDR3 coding sequence is TGTGCCAGCAGCTGGGAAATAAGGACTAGCGGGGGGGGAAACATTCAGTACTTC. Translated, it gives CASSWEIRTSGGGNIQYF.

This clone occurred many times. V usage is TRBV6-5 and J usage is TRBJ1-5, with D uncertain. The germline CDR1 and CDR2 sequences are MNHEY and SVGAGI. V lost 2 bases and J lost 4, with 12 bases in between. This CDR3 is built from 15 residues. The CDR3 DNA reads as TGTGCCAGCAGTTACACCCTCCCGGGGAATCAGCCCCAGCATTTT. Translated, it gives CASSYTLPGNQPQHF.

This rearrangement joins TRBV5-5 to TRBJ2-5, with D maybe TRBD2 (6 bases). Between the trimmed V and J ends, which lost 6 bases and 3 bases, there was a span of 12 bases. This CDR3 comprises 13 residues. Germline V gene data show CDR1 as SGHKS and CDR2 as YYEKEE (reference sequence). In nucleotides, the CDR3 is TGTGCCAGCATGGTGGCGGGGAAAGAGACCCAGTACTTC. Protein: CASMVAGKETQYF.

V gene TRBV4-1 combines with J gene TRBJ2-7; D call uncertain. Trimming removed 0 bases from V and 4 bases from J, with 13 bases in between. This CDR3 region has 15 residues. CDR1 and CDR2 from the germline V gene are MGHRA and YSYEKL. This CDR3 reads CASSQDQVRLYEQYF. CDR3 DNA: TGCGCCAGCAGCCAAGATCAGGTTCGGTTATACGAGCAGTACTTC.

This clone showed up just once. V usage is TRBV2 and J usage is TRBJ1-2, with 9 bases aligning to TRBD1. This CDR3 region has 13 residues. Germline-derived CDR1 and CDR2 are SNHLY and FYNNEI. The ends lost 10 bases at V and 4 bases at J; junction bases unmatched: 7. The CDR3 nucleotides read TGTGCCACCAGGGACAGGGACGCCTATGGCTACACCTTC. Its protein product is CATRDRDAYGYTF.